Listed below are T cell receptor beta chains from one sample, sequenced in a study of cytomegalovirus exposure and HLA in healthy donors. The data were produced by immunoSEQ multiplex PCR, yet TCRdb's version contains in-frame clones alone and is incomplete. The sample shows almost 75,000 clones, 85% of them seen only once. Sequencing was done on a sample of PBMCs. These receptors were obtained from a man aged 25 to 40 in good health and CMV-seronegative. CDR3s include the opening cysteine and the closing phenylalanine or tryptophan. A D gene is named only where the DNA matches it firmly. Some rows mark clone size as missing; the rest say once, few, many or name a class of expanded clone.

size: -; D: TRBD1; J: TRBJ1-6; V: TRBV6-4; CDR3: CASSGGQGNSPLHF; DNA: TGTGCCAGCAGTGGAGGACAGGGTAATTCACCCCTCCACTTT
size: -; D: TRBD2; J: TRBJ2-1; V: TRBV7-8; CDR3: CASSERWAGGLREQFF; DNA: TGTGCCAGCAGCGAAAGATGGGCGGGGGGGTTGAGGGAGCAGTTCTTC
size: once; D: -; J: TRBJ2-7; V: TRBV28; CDR3: CASSLVREQYF; DNA: TGTGCCAGCAGTTTAGTGCGTGAGCAGTACTTC
size: -; D: TRBD1; J: TRBJ1-2; V: TRBV19; CDR3: CASNQERQGAGGYTF; DNA: TGTGCCAGTAATCAAGAACGACAGGGGGCCGGTGGCTACACCTTC
size: -; D: TRBD2; J: TRBJ2-1; V: TRBV7-2; CDR3: CASRLDLAGGNEQFF; DNA: TGTGCCAGCAGACTAGACTTAGCGGGGGGTAATGAGCAGTTCTTC
size: -; D: -; J: TRBJ1-1; V: TRBV21-1; CDR3: CASSNLTDTEAFF; DNA: TGTGCCAGCAGCAATCTAACTGACACTGAAGCTTTCTTT
size: -; D: -; J: TRBJ2-6; V: TRBV11-2; CDR3: CASRRSLGSNSGANVLTF; DNA: TGTGCCAGCAGGCGAAGCTTAGGGAGTAACTCTGGGGCCAACGTCCTGACTTTC
size: -; D: TRBD2; J: TRBJ2-3; V: TRBV4-3; CDR3: CASSQVREEADTQYF; DNA: TGCGCCAGCAGCCAAGTGCGGGAGGAGGCAGATACGCAGTATTTT
size: -; D: TRBD2; J: TRBJ2-3; V: TRBV5-4; CDR3: CASSYGLAGVTDTQYF; DNA: TGTGCCAGCAGCTACGGACTAGCGGGGGTCACAGATACGCAGTATTTT
size: -; D: -; J: TRBJ1-2; V: TRBV27; CDR3: CASSRYPSANYGYTF; DNA: TGTGCCAGCAGTCGCTACCCCTCGGCTAACTATGGCTACACCTTC
size: -; D: TRBD1; J: TRBJ1-2; V: TRBV10-3; CDR3: CAISEFGTGSQANYGYTF; DNA: TGTGCCATCAGTGAGTTTGGGACAGGGAGTCAAGCTAACTATGGCTACACCTTC
size: once; D: TRBD1; J: TRBJ1-3; V: TRBV9; CDR3: CASSDNRGSSGNTIYF; DNA: TGTGCCAGCAGCGACAACAGGGGGAGCTCTGGAAACACCATATATTTT
size: -; D: TRBD2; J: TRBJ2-5; V: TRBV19; CDR3: CASSYGLAEETQYF; DNA: TGTGCCAGTAGCTATGGACTAGCCGAAGAGACCCAGTACTTC
size: once; D: TRBD1; J: TRBJ1-5; V: TRBV7-2; CDR3: CASSFSGTGGNQPQHF; DNA: TGTGCCAGCAGCTTCTCCGGGACAGGGGGCAATCAGCCCCAGCATTTT
size: -; D: -; J: TRBJ1-4; V: TRBV6-5; CDR3: CASGASFGVEKLFF; DNA: TGTGCCAGCGGGGCCTCTTTTGGTGTTGAAAAACTGTTTTTT
size: -; D: TRBD1; J: TRBJ2-7; V: TRBV11-2; CDR3: CASSLDGRQGGLEQYF; DNA: TGTGCCAGCAGCTTAGATGGGAGACAGGGGGGTCTCGAGCAGTACTTC
size: -; D: TRBD1; J: TRBJ1-3; V: TRBV7-9; CDR3: CASRISRGPGNTIYF; DNA: TGTGCCAGCAGAATAAGCAGGGGGCCGGGAAACACCATATATTTT
size: -; D: TRBD1; J: TRBJ1-1; V: TRBV15; CDR3: CATSRGQVTEAFF; DNA: TGTGCCACCAGCAGGGGACAGGTAACTGAAGCTTTCTTT
size: -; D: -; J: TRBJ2-1; V: TRBV5-1; CDR3: CASSGVGGSYNEQFF; DNA: TGCGCCAGCAGCGGGGTGGGGGGCTCCTACAATGAGCAGTTCTTC
size: -; D: -; J: TRBJ2-3; V: TRBV5-6; CDR3: CASSLRRRTSTDTQYF; DNA: TGTGCCAGCAGCTTAAGACGGAGAACTAGCACAGATACGCAGTATTTT
size: -; D: -; J: TRBJ2-1; V: TRBV10-3; CDR3: CAIGLGLVNEQFF; DNA: TGTGCCATCGGCCTAGGACTGGTGAATGAGCAGTTCTTC
size: once; D: TRBD1; J: TRBJ2-7; V: TRBV2; CDR3: CASRIGTGREQYF; DNA: TGTGCCAGCAGAATAGGGACAGGGCGGGAGCAGTACTTC
size: -; D: -; J: TRBJ2-2; V: TRBV7-3; CDR3: CASSPRLAGELFF; DNA: TGTGCCAGCAGCCCCCGGTTAGCGGGGGAGCTGTTTTTT
size: -; D: -; J: TRBJ1-5; V: TRBV6-5; CDR3: CASSGRAPGQPQHF; DNA: TGTGCCAGCAGTGGGCGGGCCCCGGGTCAGCCCCAGCATTTT
size: once; D: -; J: TRBJ1-1; V: TRBV7-2; CDR3: CASTQGMNTEAFF; DNA: TGTGCCAGCACTCAGGGAATGAACACTGAAGCTTTCTTT
size: -; D: -; J: TRBJ2-1; V: TRBV28; CDR3: CASGRQWRYNEQFF; DNA: TGTGCCAGCGGTCGACAGTGGCGCTACAATGAGCAGTTCTTC
size: -; D: -; J: TRBJ1-2; V: TRBV28; CDR3: CASSLSATLYGYTF; DNA: TGTGCCAGCAGTTTATCTGCGACACTCTATGGCTACACCTTC
size: few; D: -; J: TRBJ2-5; V: TRBV7-2; CDR3: CASSFSGETQYF; DNA: TGTGCCAGCAGCTTTAGCGGAGAGACCCAGTACTTC
size: -; D: TRBD1; J: TRBJ1-5; V: TRBV2; CDR3: CASSLGQSNQPQHF; DNA: TGTGCCAGCAGCCTGGGACAGAGCAATCAGCCCCAGCATTTT
size: -; D: -; J: TRBJ1-2; V: TRBV7-2; CDR3: CASSLRQIYGYTF; DNA: TGTGCCAGCAGCTTACGCCAGATCTATGGCTACACCTTC
size: -; D: -; J: TRBJ1-2; V: TRBV6-5; CDR3: CASRVTENYGYTF; DNA: TGTGCCAGCAGGGTGACAGAAAACTATGGCTACACCTTC
size: few; D: -; J: TRBJ1-1; V: TRBV4-2; CDR3: CASSPSENTEAFF; DNA: TGTGCCAGCAGCCCATCAGAGAACACTGAAGCTTTCTTT
size: -; D: -; J: TRBJ1-1; V: TRBV11-1; CDR3: CASSRLGGSEAFF; DNA: TGTGCCAGCAGTCGGCTCGGGGGATCTGAAGCTTTCTTT
size: -; D: TRBD2; J: TRBJ2-1; V: TRBV2; CDR3: CASSEEAGLNYNEQFF; DNA: TGTGCCAGCAGTGAAGAAGCGGGACTGAACTACAATGAGCAGTTCTTC
size: -; D: -; J: TRBJ2-1; V: TRBV6-4; CDR3: CASSLGGTDEQFF; DNA: TGTGCCAGCAGTCTTGGAGGGACTGATGAGCAGTTCTTC
size: -; D: TRBD2; J: TRBJ2-3; V: TRBV9; CDR3: CASSPRRAGGGGSTDTQYF; DNA: TGTGCCAGCAGCCCGAGAAGGGCGGGAGGTGGGGGAAGCACAGATACGCAGTATTTT
size: -; D: -; J: TRBJ2-6; V: TRBV5-1; CDR3: CASREGTGANVLTF; DNA: TGCGCCAGCAGGGAGGGAACTGGGGCCAACGTCCTGACTTTC
size: -; D: TRBD2; J: TRBJ2-6; V: TRBV10-3; CDR3: CAISEPRGLALAGANVLTF; DNA: TGTGCCATCAGTGAGCCAAGAGGACTAGCGCTAGCTGGGGCCAACGTCCTGACTTTC
size: -; D: -; J: TRBJ1-2; V: TRBV5-4; CDR3: CASSLLGTHGYTF; DNA: TGTGCCAGCAGCTTACTCGGGACTCATGGCTACACCTTC